These 8 T cell receptor beta chains share one sample of origin, sequenced in a study of blood T cell repertoires in COVID-19. The method was immunoSEQ multiplex PCR; TCRdb's version includes in-frame clones alone and lacks a portion of them. The sample contains some 45,000 clones, almost 90% of which appear only once. Sequenced sample: peripheral blood. The receptors come from a human donor in a cohort sampled during active COVID-19.

This sequence joins TRBV5-4 and TRBJ2-7, with TRBD2 identical over 13 bases. Unmatched junction bases numbered 6, after V lost 3 bases and J lost 3 bases. Germline CDR1 reads SGHNT; CDR2 reads YYREEE (reference sequence). The CDR3 has 16 amino acids. The CDR3 loop is CASSWGLAGTIYEQYF. In nucleotides, the CDR3 is TGTGCCAGCAGCTGGGGACTAGCGGGGACTATCTACGAGCAGTACTTC.

The V gene is TRBV24-1, the J gene TRBJ2-1, with 13 bases aligning to TRBD2. The germline gives CDR1 KGHDR, CDR2 SFDVKD. J lost 0 bases, V lost 5 bases, and 15 bases had no gene match. The CDR3 has 21 residues. The CDR3 DNA follows: TGTGCCACCAGTGGTATTTCCGAGACTAGCGGGGGGACCAGCTCCTACAATGAGCAGTTCTTC. Encoded protein: CATSGISETSGGTSSYNEQFF.

The chain links TRBV12-3 or TRBV12-4 to TRBJ2-2; no clear D. The CDR3 spans 13 residues. Trimming took off 6 bases at V and 4 bases at J, with 9 bases between the two ends. CDR3 in amino acids: CASREQSTGELFF. Here the CDR3 DNA reads TGTGCCAGCAGGGAACAGAGCACCGGGGAGCTGTTTTTT.

The chain has TRBV9 and TRBJ2-2; TRBD2 aligns across 13 bases. J lost 3 bases, V lost 4 bases, and 3 bases had no gene match. Germline V gene lookup returns CDR1 SGDLS and CDR2 YYNGEE. This CDR3 is built from 16 residues. The CDR3, as DNA: TGTGCCAGCAGCAGGGGACTAGCGGGACACACCGGGGAGCTGTTTTTT. Protein product: CASSRGLAGHTGELFF.

The chain recombines TRBV24-1 with TRBJ2-2; TRBD2 aligns across 11 bases. CDR1 is KGHDR and CDR2 is SFDVKD in the germline V gene. The CDR3 is 15 residues long. With V trimmed by 12 bases and J by 3 bases, 8 bases remained unmatched. The CDR3 region is CAPRRSGGDTGELFF. CDR3 sequence (DNA): TGTGCCCCCCGACGTAGCGGGGGGGACACCGGGGAGCTGTTTTTT.

The rearrangement uses TRBV12-3 or TRBV12-4 and TRBJ1-2; 7 positions match TRBD1. The CDR3 is 12 residues long. V was pared by 6 bases and J by 8 bases, with 6 bases of the junction left unmatched. CDR3 amino acids: CASSQQGSGYTF. CDR3 sequence (DNA): TGTGCCAGCAGCCAACAGGGGAGCGGCTACACCTTC.

The chain is built from TRBV10-3 and TRBJ2-5; 7 bases line up with TRBD2. Germline values: CDR1 ENHRY, CDR2 SYGVKD. CDR3 length: 14 amino acids. V lost 6 bases, J lost 4 bases, and 8 bases stayed unmatched. CDR3 DNA: TGTGCCATCAGCAACGGGGGGAACACAGAGACCCAGTACTTC. It encodes CAISNGGNTETQYF.

The chain uses TRBV14 and TRBJ2-5; no reliable D call. Trimming pared 4 bases from V and 4 bases from J, leaving 7 bases between. CDR3 length: 12 residues. Germline loops: CDR1 SGHDN, CDR2 FVKESK. This CDR3 is CASSPFGETQYF. The DNA of the CDR3 is TGTGCCAGCAGCCCGTTCGGAGAGACCCAGTACTTC.